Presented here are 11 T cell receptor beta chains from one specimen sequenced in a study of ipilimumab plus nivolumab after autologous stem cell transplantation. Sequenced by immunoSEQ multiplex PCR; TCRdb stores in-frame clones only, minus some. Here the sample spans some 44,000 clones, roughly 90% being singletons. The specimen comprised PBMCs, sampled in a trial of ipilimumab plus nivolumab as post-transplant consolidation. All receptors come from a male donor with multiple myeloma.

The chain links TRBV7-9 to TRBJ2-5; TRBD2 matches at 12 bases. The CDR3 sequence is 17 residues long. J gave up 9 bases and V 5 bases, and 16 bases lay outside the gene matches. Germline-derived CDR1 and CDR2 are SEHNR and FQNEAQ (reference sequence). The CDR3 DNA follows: TGTGCCAGCAGCACCCTAGCGGGAGGGGGCCCTTTTGAGGCCCAGTACTTC. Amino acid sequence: CASSTLAGGGPFEAQYF.

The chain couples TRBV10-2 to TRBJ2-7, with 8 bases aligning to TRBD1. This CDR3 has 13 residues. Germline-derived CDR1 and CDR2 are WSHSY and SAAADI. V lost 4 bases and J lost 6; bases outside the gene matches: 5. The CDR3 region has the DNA TGCGCCAGCAGTGTTGGACAGGGTTCCGAGCAGTACTTC. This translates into CASSVGQGSEQYF.

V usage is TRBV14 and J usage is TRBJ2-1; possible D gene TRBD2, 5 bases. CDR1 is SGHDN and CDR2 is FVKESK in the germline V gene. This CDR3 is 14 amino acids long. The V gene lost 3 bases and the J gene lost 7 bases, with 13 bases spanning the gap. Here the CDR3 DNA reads TGTGCCAGCAGCCATTCTAGCACGGGAAATGAGCAGTTCTTC. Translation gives CASSHSSTGNEQFF.

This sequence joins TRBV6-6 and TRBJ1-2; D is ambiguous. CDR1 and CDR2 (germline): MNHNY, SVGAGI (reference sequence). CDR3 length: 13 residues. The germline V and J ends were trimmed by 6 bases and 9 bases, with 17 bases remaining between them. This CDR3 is CASRMDSGGRYTF. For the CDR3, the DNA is TGTGCCAGCAGGATGGACTCGGGAGGACGCTACACCTTC.

In nucleotides, the CDR3 is TGTGCCAGCAGCTTAGGTGGGGTCAGGTACGAGCAGTACTTC. Translated, it gives CASSLGGVRYEQYF. The chain joins TRBV7-2 to TRBJ2-7, with D unresolved. The CDR3 length is 14 residues. Germline V gives CDR1 SGHTA, CDR2 FQGNSA. V lost 1 base and J lost 4, with 11 bases in between.

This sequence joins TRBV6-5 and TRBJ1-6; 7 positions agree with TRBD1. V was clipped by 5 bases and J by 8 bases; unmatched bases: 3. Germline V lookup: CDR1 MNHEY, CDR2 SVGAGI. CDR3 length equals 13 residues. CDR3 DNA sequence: TGTGCCAGCAGTCAGGGACAGTATTCACCCCTCCACTTT. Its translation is CASSQGQYSPLHF.

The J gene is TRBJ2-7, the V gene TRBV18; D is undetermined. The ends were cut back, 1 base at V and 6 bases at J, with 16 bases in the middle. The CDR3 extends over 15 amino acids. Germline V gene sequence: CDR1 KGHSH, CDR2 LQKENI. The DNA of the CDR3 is TGTGCCAGCTCACCACGCTCAGGCGACCCTTCCGAGCAGTACTTC. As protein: CASSPRSGDPSEQYF.

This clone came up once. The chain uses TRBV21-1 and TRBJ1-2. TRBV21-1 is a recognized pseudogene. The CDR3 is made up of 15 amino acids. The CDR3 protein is CASSKEENLGDGYTF. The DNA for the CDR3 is TGTGCCAGCAGCAAGGAGGAAAACCTAGGCGATGGCTACACCTTC.

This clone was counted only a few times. In nucleotides, the CDR3 is TGTGCCAGCTCACCACTAGAGCAGGAGCAGTACTTC. Its protein product is CASSPLEQEQYF. This chain uses TRBV18 with TRBJ2-7; no reliable D call. V shed 1 base and J shed 7 bases, with 8 bases lying between them. This CDR3 spans 12 amino acids. Germline-derived CDR1 and CDR2 are KGHSH and LQKENI.

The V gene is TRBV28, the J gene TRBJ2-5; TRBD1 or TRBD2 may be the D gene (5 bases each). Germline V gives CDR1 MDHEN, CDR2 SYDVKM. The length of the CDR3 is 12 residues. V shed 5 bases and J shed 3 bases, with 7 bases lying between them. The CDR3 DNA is TGTGCCAGCAGTCGAGGGGAAGAGACCCAGTACTTC. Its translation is CASSRGEETQYF.

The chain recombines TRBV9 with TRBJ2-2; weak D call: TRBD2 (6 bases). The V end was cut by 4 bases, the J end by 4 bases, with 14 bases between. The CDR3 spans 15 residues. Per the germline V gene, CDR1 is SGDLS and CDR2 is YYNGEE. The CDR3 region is CASSPLGRGTGELFF. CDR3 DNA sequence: TGTGCCAGCAGCCCCCTCGGGCGGGGCACCGGGGAGCTGTTTTTT.